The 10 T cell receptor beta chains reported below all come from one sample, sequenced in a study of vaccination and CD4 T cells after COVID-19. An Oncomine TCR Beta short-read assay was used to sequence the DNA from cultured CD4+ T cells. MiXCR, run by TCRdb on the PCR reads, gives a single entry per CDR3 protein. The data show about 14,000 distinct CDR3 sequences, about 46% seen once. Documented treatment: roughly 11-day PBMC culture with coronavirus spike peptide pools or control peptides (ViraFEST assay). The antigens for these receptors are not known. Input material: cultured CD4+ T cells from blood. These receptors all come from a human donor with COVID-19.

In nucleotides, the CDR3 is TGCGCCAGCAGCTTGGCCGGGACAGGGGATATTGGGGGCTACACCTTC. Residues: CASSLAGTGDIGGYTF. The rearrangement links TRBV5-1 to TRBJ1-2; 10 positions match TRBD1. CDR3 length: 16 residues. Germline CDR1 is SGHRS and CDR2 is YFSETQ. V shed 0 bases and J 8 bases; nucleotides not matched to a gene: 10.

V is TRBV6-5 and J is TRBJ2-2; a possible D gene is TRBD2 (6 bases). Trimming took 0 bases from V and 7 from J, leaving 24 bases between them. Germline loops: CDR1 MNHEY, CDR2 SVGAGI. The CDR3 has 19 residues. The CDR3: CASSYSTPGLRTVDGELFF. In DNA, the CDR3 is TGTGCCAGCAGTTACTCCACCCCAGGACTACGGACCGTCGACGGGGAGCTGTTTTTT.

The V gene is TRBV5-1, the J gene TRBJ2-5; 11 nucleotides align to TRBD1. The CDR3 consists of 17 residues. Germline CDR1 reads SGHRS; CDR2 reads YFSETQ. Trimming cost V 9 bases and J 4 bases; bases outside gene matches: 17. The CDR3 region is CATLPGQGAVGGETQYF. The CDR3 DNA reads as TGCGCCACCCTCCCCGGACAGGGGGCTGTAGGTGGAGAGACCCAGTACTTC.

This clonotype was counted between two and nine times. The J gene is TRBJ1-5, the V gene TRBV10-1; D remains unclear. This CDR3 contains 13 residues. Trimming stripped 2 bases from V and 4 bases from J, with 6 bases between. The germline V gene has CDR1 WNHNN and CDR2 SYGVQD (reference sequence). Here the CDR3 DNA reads TGCGCCAGCAGTGAGGCAGTGAATCAGCCCCAGCATTTT. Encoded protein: CASSEAVNQPQHF.

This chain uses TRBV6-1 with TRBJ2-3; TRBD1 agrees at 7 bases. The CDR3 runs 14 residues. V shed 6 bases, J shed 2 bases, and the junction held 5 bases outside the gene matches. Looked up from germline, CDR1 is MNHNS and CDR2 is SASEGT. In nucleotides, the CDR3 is TGTGCCAGCAGGAGACAGGGACCCACAGATACGCAGTATTTT. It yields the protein CASRRQGPTDTQYF.

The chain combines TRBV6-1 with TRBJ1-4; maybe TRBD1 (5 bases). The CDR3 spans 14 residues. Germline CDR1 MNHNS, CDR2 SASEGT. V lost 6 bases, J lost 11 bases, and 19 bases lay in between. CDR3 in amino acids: CASSGTPRIGKLFF. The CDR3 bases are TGTGCCAGCAGCGGGACGCCTCGTATAGGGAAACTGTTTTTT.

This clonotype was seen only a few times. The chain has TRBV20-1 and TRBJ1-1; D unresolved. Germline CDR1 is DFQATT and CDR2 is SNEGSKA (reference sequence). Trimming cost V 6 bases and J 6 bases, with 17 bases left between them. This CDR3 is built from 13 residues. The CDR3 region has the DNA TGCAGTGCCTCGGAGCCAGGCTCCCCTGAAGCTTTCTTT. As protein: CSASEPGSPEAFF.

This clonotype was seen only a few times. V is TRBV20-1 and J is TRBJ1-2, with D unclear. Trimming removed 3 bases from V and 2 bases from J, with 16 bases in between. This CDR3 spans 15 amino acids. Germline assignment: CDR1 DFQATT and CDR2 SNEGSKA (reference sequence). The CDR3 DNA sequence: TGCAGTGCTAGGGAGTTCGGCAGAGGGAACTATGGCTACACCTTC. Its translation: CSAREFGRGNYGYTF.

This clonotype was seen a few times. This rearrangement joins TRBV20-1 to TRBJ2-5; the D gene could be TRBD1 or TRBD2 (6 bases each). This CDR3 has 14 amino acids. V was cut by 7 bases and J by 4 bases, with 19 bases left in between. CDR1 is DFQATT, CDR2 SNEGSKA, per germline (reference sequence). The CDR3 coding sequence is TGCAGTGGAGGAGGGGGGCGGGTCCGAGAGACCCAGTACTTC. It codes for CSGGGGRVRETQYF.

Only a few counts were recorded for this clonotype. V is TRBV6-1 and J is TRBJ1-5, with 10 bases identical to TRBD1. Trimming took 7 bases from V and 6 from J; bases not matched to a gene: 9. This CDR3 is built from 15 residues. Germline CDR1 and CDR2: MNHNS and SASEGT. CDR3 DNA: TGTGCCAGCAAATCGGGACAGGGGACGCCTCAGCCCCAGCATTTT. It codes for CASKSGQGTPQPQHF.